The clone carrying this T cell receptor beta chain was seen only a few times. The antigen remains unidentified. These data come from a study of T cell responses to AZD1222 COVID-19 vaccine. Study-wide findings and caveats: An increase in Spike-specific TCR breadth and depth was observed after two AZD1222 doses. Of the AZD1222 recipients, only six or seven were seropositive at baseline. Reports indicate that nearly half of spike-specific TCRs are directed at unmutated variant regions.

Per the germline V gene, CDR1 is SGHTS and CDR2 is YDEGEE. The CDR3 is 15 amino acids. V was pared by 4 bases and J by 0 bases, with 11 bases between. The data were produced by immunoSEQ multiplex PCR, yet TCRdb's version contains in-frame clones alone and is incomplete. The sample contains 100,000 to 150,000 clones, more than 80% of which appear only once. The source is an adult who received the AZD1222 COVID-19 vaccine. The sample here was peripheral blood, taken 28 days after the second AZD1222 dose. V is TRBV5-8 and J is TRBJ1-5; TRBD1 is a possible D gene (6 bases). Written as DNA, the CDR3 is TGTGCCAGCAGCCCGCTGACAGGTAGCAATCAGCCCCAGCATTTT. Encoded protein: CASSPLTGSNQPQHF.